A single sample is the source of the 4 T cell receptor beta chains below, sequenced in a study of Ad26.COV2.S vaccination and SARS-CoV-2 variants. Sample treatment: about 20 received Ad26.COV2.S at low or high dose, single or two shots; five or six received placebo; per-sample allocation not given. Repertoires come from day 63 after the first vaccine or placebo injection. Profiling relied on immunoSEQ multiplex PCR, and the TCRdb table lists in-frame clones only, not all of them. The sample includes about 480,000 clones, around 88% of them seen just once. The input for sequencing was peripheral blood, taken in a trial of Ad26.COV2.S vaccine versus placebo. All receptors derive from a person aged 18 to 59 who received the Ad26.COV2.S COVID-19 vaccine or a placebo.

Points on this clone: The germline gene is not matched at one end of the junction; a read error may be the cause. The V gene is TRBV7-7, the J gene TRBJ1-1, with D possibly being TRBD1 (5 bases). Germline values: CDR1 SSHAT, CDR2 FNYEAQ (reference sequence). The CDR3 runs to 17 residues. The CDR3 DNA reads TGTGCTAGCAGCTTAGGAGGGGACCTCACGGGGGACACTGAAGCTTTCTTT. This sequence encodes CASSLGGDLTGDTEAFF.

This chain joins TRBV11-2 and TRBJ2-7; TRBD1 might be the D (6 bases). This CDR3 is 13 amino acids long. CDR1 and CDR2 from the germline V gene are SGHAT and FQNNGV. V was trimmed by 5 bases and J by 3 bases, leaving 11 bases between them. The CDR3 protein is CASSVQGYYEQYF. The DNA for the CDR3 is TGTGCCAGCAGCGTACAGGGTTACTACGAGCAGTACTTC. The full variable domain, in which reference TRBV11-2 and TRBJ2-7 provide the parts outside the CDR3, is EAGVAQSPRYKIIEKRQSVAFWCNPISGHATLYWYQQILGQGPKLLIQFQNNGVVDDSQLPKDRFSAERLKGVDSTLKIQPAKLEDSAVYLCASSVQGYYEQYFGPGTRLTVT.

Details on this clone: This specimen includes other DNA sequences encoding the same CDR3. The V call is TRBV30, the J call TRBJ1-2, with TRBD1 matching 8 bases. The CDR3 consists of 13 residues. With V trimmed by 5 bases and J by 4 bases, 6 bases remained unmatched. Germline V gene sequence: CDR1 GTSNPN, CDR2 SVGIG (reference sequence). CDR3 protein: CAWGRDRPYGYTF. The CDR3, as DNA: TGTGCCTGGGGCCGGGACAGGCCCTATGGCTACACCTTC.

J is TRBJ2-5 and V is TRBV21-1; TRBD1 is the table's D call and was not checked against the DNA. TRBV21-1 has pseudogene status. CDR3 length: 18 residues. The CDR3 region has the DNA TGTGCCAGCAGCAAAGAGGAAGGACAGGGACTGTACCAAGAGACCCAGTACTTC. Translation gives CASSKEEGQGLYQETQYF.